This TCR beta chain was sequenced in a study of OX40 agonist ivuxolimab in advanced cancers. Looking at the study overall: Ivuxolimab was a fully human IgG2 agonistic monoclonal antibody targeting the costimulatory receptor OX40 (CD134). Among the 50 to 55 dose-escalation patients, roughly 20 had hepatocellular carcinoma, around 15 melanoma, 9 renal cell carcinoma and 9 head and neck cancer. Patients were allowed to have had prior anti-PD-1, anti-PD-L1 or anti-CTLA-4 therapy, and around two fifths of the dose-escalation patients had been treated with checkpoint inhibitors. Intravenous ivuxolimab was administered to patients every 2 weeks at six dose levels: 0.01, 0.1, 0.3, 1.5, 3 and 10 mg/kg. In the dose-escalation cohort, around four fifths of patients were male, and the mean age was approximately 55 years, with a range of about 20 to 79. The monotherapy dose-escalation portion (N ≈ 52 patients) of the phase I ivuxolimab trial is reported in the paper. Three dose-escalation patients achieved partial responses, one with hepatocellular carcinoma and two with cutaneous melanoma. The purpose of peripheral TCRbeta sequencing was to test whether ivuxolimab changed TCR sequence diversity and led to clonal T-cell expansion.

Results and caveats for the whole study, not just this receptor: Low levels of normalized T-cell clonal expansion were also seen in some patients who did not respond. After ivuxolimab, more expanded clones were found on average in CD8+ T cells than in CD4+ T cells. In partial responders in the 0.1-3.0 mg/kg groups, normalized peripheral clonal expansion was found to be among the lowest, especially among CD8+ T cells. Which antigens the clonally expanded peripheral T cells were specific for was not determined. At doses from 0.1 to 3.0 mg/kg, clonal expansion was seen in both CD4+ and CD8+ blood T cells between baseline and week 6.

As concerns this clone: Its antigen is not yet known. Base qualities are not provided; no much larger clone lies one nucleotide away.

Reading the germline V gene gives CDR1 SGHAT and CDR2 FQNNGV. The trim is 4 bases for V and 3 bases for J, with a gap of 10 bases between the germline ends. CDR3 length: 13 amino acids, cysteine to phenylalanine. This entry keeps only the CDR3 DNA: 39 bases, framed from base 1. Genomic DNA was isolated from the sorted cells so that the TCRbeta CDR3 region could be sequenced. The immunoSEQ Assay was used for sequencing of TCRbeta CDR3 regions. TCRdb holds this immuneACCESS table with in-frame rearrangements only. Some clones are missing; in checked studies, unresolved V genes explain under half, and the rest has no known cause. The sample yields roughly 42,000 clones; 85% to 95% were counted once. Approximately 16% of the sample is in the top ten clones. Patients with a history of autoimmune disease or receiving systemic immunosuppression were excluded from the trial. Peripheral blood for TCR sequencing was collected from all dose cohorts at baseline, on cycle 4 day 1, and on cycle 7 day 1. The samples were taken from a phase I, first-in-human, multicenter, open-label dose-escalation trial of ivuxolimab. The trial enrolled adults with locally advanced or metastatic head and neck squamous cell, hepatocellular, melanoma or renal cell carcinoma. Before TCR sequencing, CD4+ and CD8+ T cells were separately sorted from peripheral blood.

The source is an adult with an advanced solid tumor such as melanoma, head and neck, liver or kidney cancer. Sample: CD4+ or CD8+ T cells sorted from blood, taken in a trial of the OX40 agonist ivuxolimab. This receptor chain uses TRBV11-2 and TRBJ2-7, and perhaps TRBD2 as D gene, on 5 matching bases. The base sequence is TGTGCCAGCAGCTCGAGACTAAACTACGAGCAGTACTTC. This sequence encodes CASSSRLNYEQYF.